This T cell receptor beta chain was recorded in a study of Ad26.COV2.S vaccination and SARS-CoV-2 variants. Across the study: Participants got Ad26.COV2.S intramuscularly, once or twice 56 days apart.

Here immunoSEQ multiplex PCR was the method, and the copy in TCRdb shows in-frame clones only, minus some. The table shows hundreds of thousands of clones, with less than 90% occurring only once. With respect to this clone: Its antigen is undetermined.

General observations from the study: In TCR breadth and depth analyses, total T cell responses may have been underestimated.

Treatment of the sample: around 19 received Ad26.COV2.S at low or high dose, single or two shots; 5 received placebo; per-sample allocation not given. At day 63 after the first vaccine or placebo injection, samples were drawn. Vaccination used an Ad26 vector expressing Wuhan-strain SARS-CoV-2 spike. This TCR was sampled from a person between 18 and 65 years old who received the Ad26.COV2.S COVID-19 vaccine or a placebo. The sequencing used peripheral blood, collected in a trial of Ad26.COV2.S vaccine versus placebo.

In DNA, the CDR3 is TGTGCCAGCAGCCAAGATAGAGGGTTCTACGAGCAGTACTTC. It codes for CASSQDRGFYEQYF. The V gene is TRBV3-1 (or the pseudogene TRBV3-2), the J gene TRBJ2-7, with D possibly being TRBD2 (5 bases). V lost 0 bases and J lost 3, with 9 bases in between. This CDR3 comprises 14 residues. Looked up from germline, CDR1 is LGHDT and CDR2 is YNNKEL (reference sequence).